This TCR beta chain was found in a study of blood T cell repertoires in COVID-19. Study context: Researchers got acute and convalescent COVID-19 samples from the United States, Italy and Spain. Sources were T cells, B-cell-depleted T cells, or PBMCs; the material itself was cDNA or gDNA.

In germline, CDR1 is SGHDN, CDR2 FVKESK. V dropped 4 bases and J dropped 1 base, with 13 bases sitting between them. The CDR3 has 15 residues. Under the authors' procedure: The authors estimated nucleated cell counts from reference gene primer amplification. Assay used: immunoSEQ multiplex PCR; TCRdb lists only in-frame clones, some missing. The DNA gave D and trimming, while V, J and clone size come from that table. The table lists some 63,000 clones, around 80% of them singletons. This clone is a singleton in its sample. The rearrangement joins TRBV14 to TRBJ1-1; D possibly corresponds to TRBD1 (5 bases). The clonotype was recovered from a human donor in a cohort sampled during active COVID-19. The sequencing sample was made of peripheral blood. The DNA of the CDR3 is TGTGCCAGCAGCCCTCCCGGGGGACGGAACACTGAAGCTTTCTTT. Residues: CASSPPGGRNTEAFF.